The 23 T cell receptor beta chains given below trace back to one sample, sequenced in a study of regulatory T cells in long-lasting Graves disease (TCRdb year 2021). The intended sense of this specimen's time point label: persistent/refractory GD, antithyroid drugs over 5 years with positive TRAb. For both TCR sequencing and RNA sequencing, RNA was extracted from PBMCs in TRIzol. Libraries were constructed by multiplex PCR. This sample was sequenced with an Illumina HiSeq 4000. To build TCR beta libraries, CDR3 regions were amplified by Arm-PCR using iRepertoire HTBI primers. Through fastp at Q25 and MiXCR, TCRdb rebuilt clones from the public reads, retaining in-frame beta chains. Each entry is one CDR3 protein sequence, shown with its most common DNA and genes. Present in this sample are 350,000 to 450,000 distinct CDR3 sequences, around 20% of which were seen just once. The ten top clones hold less than 25% of the sample.

The material sequenced was peripheral blood mononuclear cells (PBMCs), taken when the disease was refractory, from a patient treated with antithyroid drugs. The source of these receptors is a female donor with Graves disease.

In its sample, this clonotype was seen many times. This rearrangement joins TRBV28 to TRBJ2-5; 8 nucleotides match TRBD1. The V gene's germline CDR1 is MDHEN and CDR2 SYDVKM. The CDR3 is made up of 13 amino acids. Germline trimming cut 3 bases from V and 9 bases from J; bases unmatched to any gene: 6. The CDR3: CASSFRGPQSQYF. CDR3 DNA: TGTGCCAGCAGTTTCAGGGGGCCCCAGTCCCAGTACTTC.

The chain carries TRBV14 and TRBJ2-7, with D perhaps matching TRBD1 (6 bases). This CDR3 is 13 amino acids long. Trimming took off 3 bases at V and 1 base at J, with 7 bases between the two ends. CDR1 and CDR2 from the germline V gene are SGHDN and FVKESK. The CDR3 DNA reads TGTGCCAGCAGCCAGAGGGGGTCCTACGAGCAGTACTTC. Its translation: CASSQRGSYEQYF.

The chain combines TRBV6-1 with TRBJ1-1; D is uncertain. CDR1 and CDR2 (germline): MNHNS, SASEGT. V shed 5 bases and J shed 5 bases, with 18 bases lying between them. This CDR3 has 15 amino acids. The CDR3 is CASSSPGKGETEAFF. CDR3 in DNA: TGTGCCAGCAGTAGCCCCGGGAAGGGAGAGACTGAAGCTTTCTTT.

The V call is TRBV6-2 or TRBV6-3, the J call TRBJ2-7; 12 bases align to TRBD2. CDR3 length: 16 amino acids. Trimming cost V 4 bases and J 0 bases; bases outside gene matches: 4. Germline CDR1 MNHEY, CDR2 SVGEGT. The CDR3 DNA is TGTGCCAGCAGTTGGACTAGCGGGGTCGTCTCCTACGAGCAGTACTTC. Its translation is CASSWTSGVVSYEQYF.

This clonotype was detected only a few times. V is TRBV10-3 and J is TRBJ2-1, with D perhaps TRBD1 (6 bases). From germline, CDR1 is ENHRY and CDR2 SYGVKD. There are 16 residues in the CDR3. V was clipped by 3 bases and J by 1 base, with 13 bases between them. The CDR3 nucleotides are TGTGCCATCAGTGAAAGGGGGAGAGGGTCCTACAATGAGCAGTTCTTC. Encoded protein: CAISERGRGSYNEQFF.

This clonotype has at least ten counts. The rearrangement joins TRBV10-3 to TRBJ2-5, with 8 nucleotides matching TRBD1. This CDR3 region has 12 residues. V shed 6 bases and J 5 bases; nucleotides not matched to a gene: 2. Germline assignment: CDR1 ENHRY and CDR2 SYGVKD. The CDR3 DNA follows: TGTGCCATCAGCAACAGGGGGGAGACCCAGTACTTC. Residues: CAISNRGETQYF.

This clonotype has more than one count but fewer than ten. The chain is built from TRBV19 and TRBJ1-5, with D perhaps matching TRBD1 (6 bases). The ends were cut back, 1 base at V and 1 base at J, with 8 bases in the middle. The CDR3 is 15 amino acids. Germline CDR1 LNHDA, CDR2 SQIVND (reference sequence). CDR3 DNA sequence: TGTGCCAGTAGTATAGGGGACATAAGCAATCAGCCCCAGCATTTT. Translated: CASSIGDISNQPQHF.

The V call is TRBV19, the J call TRBJ2-5, with 14 bases that match TRBD2. Germline values: CDR1 LNHDA, CDR2 SQIVND (reference sequence). Trimming cost V 5 bases and J 4 bases; bases outside gene matches: 9. CDR3 length: 17 residues. CDR3 loop: CASSSGTSGSFGETQYF. CDR3 in DNA: TGTGCCAGTAGTTCCGGGACTAGCGGGAGCTTCGGAGAGACCCAGTACTTC.

This rearrangement joins TRBV6-1 to TRBJ2-1; D gene uncertain. Trimming pared 6 bases from V and 5 bases from J, leaving 5 bases between. CDR1 MNHNS and CDR2 SASEGT come from the germline V gene. This CDR3 comprises 11 residues. CDR3 nucleotide sequence: TGTGCCAGCAGACAGAACAATGAGCAGTTCTTC. Protein product: CASRQNNEQFF.

The chain is built from TRBV19 and TRBJ2-4; 8 bases fit TRBD2. The CDR3 totals 15 residues. Trimming cost V 1 base and J 7 bases; bases outside gene matches: 6. Germline-derived CDR1 and CDR2 are LNHDA and SQIVND (reference sequence). The CDR3 loop is CASSIAAGLENIQYF. CDR3 sequence (DNA): TGTGCCAGTAGTATAGCAGCGGGACTAGAGAACATTCAGTACTTC. Variable domain in full (rest from reference TRBV19 and TRBJ2-4): DGGITQSPKYLFRKEGQNVTLSCEQNLNHDAMYWYRQDPGQGLRLIYYSQIVNDFQKGDIAEGYSVSREKKESFPLTVTSAQKNPTAFYLCASSIAAGLENIQYFGAGTRLSVL.

The J gene is TRBJ1-5, the V gene TRBV6-1; D not certain. CDR3 length equals 16 residues. V dropped 3 bases and J dropped 1 base, with 13 bases sitting between them. Germline assignment: CDR1 MNHNS and CDR2 SASEGT. The CDR3 coding sequence is TGTGCCAGCAGTGATACCCTAGGAAGGAGCAATCAGCCCCAGCATTTT. Encoded protein: CASSDTLGRSNQPQHF.

The V call is TRBV5-5, the J call TRBJ2-7; 7 positions agree with TRBD1. The J segment lost 1 base and the V segment lost 0 bases, leaving 7 bases of the junction unmatched. The CDR3 consists of 16 residues. In germline, CDR1 is SGHKS, CDR2 YYEKEE (reference sequence). CDR3 bases: TGTGCCAGCAGCTTGGAGTCCGGGACAGTGTCCTACGAGCAGTACTTC. Translated: CASSLESGTVSYEQYF.

This clonotype was found many times. The chain recombines TRBV7-2 with TRBJ2-6, with D maybe TRBD1 (6 bases). Germline lookup yields CDR1 SGHTA and CDR2 FQGNSA. V lost 5 bases, J lost 0 bases, and 14 bases lay in between. There are 17 residues in the CDR3. The DNA for the CDR3 is TGTGCCAGCAGCATTCCGGGACAATTCTCTGGGGCCAACGTCCTGACTTTC. Amino acid sequence: CASSIPGQFSGANVLTF.

This clonotype has a single count. The V call is TRBV9, the J call TRBJ1-3; the D is unclear. CDR3 length: 15 amino acids. The germline gives CDR1 SGDLS, CDR2 YYNGEE. V was clipped by 4 bases and J by 4 bases, with 15 bases between them. This chain's CDR3 is CASSPRPGLGNTIYF. CDR3 nucleotide sequence: TGTGCCAGCAGCCCCAGGCCCGGGTTGGGAAACACCATATATTTT.

Here the CDR3 DNA reads TGTGCCAGCAGCTTAGCGGCGCGGGCCCCCTCCCCGGAGGAGCAGTACTTC. Translating it yields CASSLAARAPSPEEQYF. V gene TRBV7-2 combines with J gene TRBJ2-7, with D possibly being TRBD2 (5 bases). Per the germline V gene, CDR1 is SGHTA and CDR2 is FQGNSA. V was shortened by 0 bases and J by 7 bases, with 22 bases between the two germline ends. The CDR3 has 17 amino acids.

This clonotype was found many times. The V call is TRBV29-1, the J call TRBJ2-5; D possibly corresponds to TRBD2 (5 bases). The germline V gene has CDR1 SQVTM and CDR2 ANQGSEA. V lost 0 bases to trimming and J lost 4 bases, with 12 bases between them. The CDR3 length is 14 residues. In nucleotides, the CDR3 is TGCAGCGTTGAAGACGGAGGAAGGGTAGAGACCCAGTACTTC. Its translation: CSVEDGGRVETQYF.

About this clonotype: With a far larger clone one base away, a read error is the likely cause. The chain uses TRBV6-1 and TRBJ2-7; the match to TRBD1 covers 9 bases. This CDR3 has 13 amino acids. In germline, CDR1 is MNHNS, CDR2 SASEGT. CDR3 DNA: TGTGCCAGCAGCGGACAGGGGAGGTACGAGCTGTACTTC. Its translation is CASSGQGRYELYF.

This clonotype occurred many times. The J gene is TRBJ2-2, the V gene TRBV6-1; no reliable D call. The CDR3 sequence is 14 residues long. Trimming pared 3 bases from V and 0 bases from J, leaving 5 bases between. Germline V lookup: CDR1 MNHNS, CDR2 SASEGT. The CDR3 here is CASSDRTNTGELFF. The CDR3 DNA follows: TGTGCCAGCAGTGACCGGACGAACACCGGGGAGCTGTTTTTT.

The chain couples TRBV6-1 to TRBJ1-1, with 8 bases fitting TRBD1. Germline V gene data show CDR1 as MNHNS and CDR2 as SASEGT. Trimming at V came to 5 bases and at J to 5 bases, leaving 10 bases not matched to a gene. CDR3 length equals 15 residues. CDR3 protein: CASSTSGTGWTEAFF. CDR3 bases: TGTGCCAGCAGTACCTCTGGGACAGGCTGGACTGAAGCTTTCTTT.

The gene calls are TRBV28 and TRBJ2-7; TRBD2 matches 9 bases. The CDR3 totals 13 residues. Germline trimming cut 10 bases from V and 4 bases from J; bases unmatched to any gene: 8. Germline V CDR1 and CDR2: MDHEN, SYDVKM. The CDR3 DNA reads TGTGCCACCGCGGGGGGGAACCCTTACGAGCAGTACTTC. It is translated as CATAGGNPYEQYF. Together with reference TRBV28 and TRBJ2-7, the CDR3 gives the full variable domain: DVKVTQSSRYLVKRTGEKVFLECVQDMDHENMFWYRQDPGLGLRLIYFSYDVKMKEKGDIPEGYSVSREKKERFSLILESASTNQTSMYLCATAGGNPYEQYFGPGTRLTVT.

This clonotype was found a few times. The chain uses TRBV5-6 and TRBJ2-7, with unresolved D. V lost 4 bases and J 5 bases, leaving 13 bases between the germline ends. The CDR3 covers 13 residues. The germline gives CDR1 SGHDT, CDR2 YYEEEE. The DNA for the CDR3 is TGTGCCAGCAGCAACCTCCAAGGCAACGAGCAGTACTTC. It codes for CASSNLQGNEQYF.

This chain links TRBV19 with TRBJ1-4, with D possibly being TRBD1 (6 bases). There are 14 residues in the CDR3. The V end lost 3 bases, the J end lost 7 bases, and 12 bases lay between the germline ends. The V gene's germline CDR1 is LNHDA and CDR2 SQIVND (reference sequence). The CDR3 sequence is CASSIQTGFEKLFF. CDR3 DNA: TGTGCCAGTAGTATCCAAACAGGGTTTGAAAAACTGTTTTTT.

In its sample, this clonotype was seen a few times. The V gene is TRBV14, the J gene TRBJ1-1, with 7 bases that match TRBD1. The germline CDR1 and CDR2 sequences are SGHDN and FVKESK. The CDR3 totals 13 residues. V lost 4 bases to trimming and J lost 7 bases; unmatched junction nucleotides: 6. The CDR3 DNA reads as TGTGCCAGCAGCCCGCGACAGGGCGGTGAAGCTTTCTTT. Translated, it gives CASSPRQGGEAFF. Combining the CDR3 with reference TRBV14 and TRBJ1-1 gives the whole variable domain EAGVTQFPSHSVIEKGQTVTLRCDPISGHDNLYWYRRVMGKEIKFLLHFVKESKQDESGMPNNRFLAERTGGTYSTLKVQPAELEDSGVYFCASSPRQGGEAFFGQGTRLTVV.